This note documents a single T cell receptor (beta chain) sequence. This entry belongs to a study of blood T cell repertoires in COVID-19. Study overall: T cells, B-cell-depleted T cells, or PBMCs supplied cDNA or gDNA.

CDR1 and CDR2 (germline): SEHNR, FQNEAQ (reference sequence). The CDR3 length is 16 residues. V lost 2 bases and J 5 bases, leaving 15 bases between the germline ends. This table comes from immunoSEQ multiplex PCR, and its TCRdb copy is limited to in-frame clones, with some not included. Among a few hundred thousand clones listed, around 90% were seen once. The V call is TRBV7-9, the J call TRBJ2-2; D is possibly TRBD1 (6 bases). The clonotype originates from a woman aged 30 to 39 with acute or convalescent COVID-19. The sequencing sample was made of peripheral blood. This chain's CDR3 is CASSLTAGQGTGELFF. The CDR3 DNA reads TGTGCCAGCAGCTTAACTGCAGGGCAGGGGACCGGGGAGCTGTTTTTT.